The 22 T cell receptor beta chains reported below all come from one sample, sequenced in a study of Ad26.COV2.S vaccination and SARS-CoV-2 variants (dated by TCRdb to about 2021). Library preparation was by the immunoSEQ multiplex PCR assay. TCRdb carries this immuneACCESS record with in-frame sequences only. Its versions omit some clonotypes, under half of them owing to an unresolved V gene in the studies checked, with the rest unexplained. This sample has about 370,000 clones in its table, and about 88% of those were observed once. Under 2% of the sample is in the top ten clones. The sample's treatment or condition label is to be understood as: around 19 received Ad26.COV2.S at low or high dose, single or two shots; 5 received placebo; per-sample allocation not given. For vaccine and placebo recipients, repertoires were sequenced using samples collected on day 63 after the first injection. The sample was peripheral blood, taken in a trial of Ad26.COV2.S vaccine versus placebo. These receptors were obtained from a person aged 18-60 years who received the Ad26.COV2.S COVID-19 vaccine or a placebo.

The gene calls are TRBV27 and TRBJ1-1; D is uncertain. The CDR3 loop spans 12 amino acids. Trimming took off 5 bases at V and 4 bases at J, with 8 bases between the two ends. The germline V gene has CDR1 MNHEY and CDR2 SMNVEV (reference sequence). The CDR3 bases are TGTGCCAGCAGTCGGAAGGGCACTGAAGCTTTCTTT. It encodes CASSRKGTEAFF.

The chain employs TRBV10-3 and TRBJ2-5; D possibly corresponds to TRBD1 (6 bases). Trimming pared 9 bases from V and 5 bases from J, leaving 16 bases between. Germline V CDR1 and CDR2: ENHRY, SYGVKD. The CDR3 is made up of 13 amino acids. CDR3 amino acids: CAISQGQWETQYF. The CDR3 bases are TGTGCCATTTCCCAGGGGCAGTGGGAGACCCAGTACTTC.

This clone was found once. The chain couples TRBV27 to TRBJ2-7, with 9 bases aligning to TRBD1. Trimming cost V 0 bases and J 0 bases; bases outside gene matches: 0. The CDR3 has 15 amino acids. Per germline, CDR1 MNHEY and CDR2 SMNVEV (reference sequence). The CDR3 sequence is CASSLSQGASYEQYF. CDR3 DNA sequence: TGTGCCAGCAGTTTATCACAGGGGGCCTCCTACGAGCAGTACTTC.

Turning to this clone: The same CDR3 arises from other DNA sequences in this sample as well. V and J are TRBV5-1 and TRBJ2-1; 14 bases line up with TRBD2. The CDR3 has 18 amino acids. Germline loops: CDR1 SGHRS, CDR2 YFSETQ. V lost 2 bases to trimming and J lost 0 bases; unmatched junction nucleotides: 4. In DNA form, the CDR3 reads TGCGCCAGCAGCTTCAGGACTAGCGGGAGGAGCTCCTACAATGAGCAGTTCTTC. Translating it yields CASSFRTSGRSSYNEQFF.

The V and J genes are TRBV3-1 (or the pseudogene TRBV3-2) and TRBJ2-7; 9 bases map to TRBD1. This CDR3 has 14 amino acids. V was pared by 4 bases and J by 6 bases, with 7 bases of the junction left unmatched. CDR1 is LGHDT, CDR2 YNNKEL, per germline (reference sequence). The CDR3: CASSPRTGDGEQYF. The CDR3 DNA follows: TGTGCCAGCAGCCCCCGGACAGGGGACGGCGAGCAGTACTTC.

The chain employs TRBV13 and TRBJ2-1, with 7 positions matching TRBD1. Looked up from germline, CDR1 is PRHDT and CDR2 is FYEKMQ (reference sequence). J gave up 7 bases and V 5 bases, and 5 bases lay outside the gene matches. CDR3 length: 13 residues. The CDR3 loop reads CASSQPTGNEQFF. CDR3 nucleotides: TGTGCCAGCAGCCAACCGACAGGGAATGAGCAGTTCTTC.

The chain couples TRBV15 to TRBJ2-1; tentatively, D is TRBD2 (6 bases). The V end was cut by 1 base, the J end by 8 bases, with 18 bases between. The germline gives CDR1 LNHNV, CDR2 YYDKDF (reference sequence). The CDR3 has 16 residues. CDR3 sequence (DNA): TGTGCCACCAGCAGAGGGGATGCGGGATGGGGCGATGAGCAGTTCTTC. Encoded protein: CATSRGDAGWGDEQFF. Supplemented by reference TRBV15 and TRBJ2-1, the full variable domain reads DAMVIQNPRYQVTQFGKPVTLSCSQTLNHNVMYWYQQKSSQAPKLLFHYYDKDFNNEADTPDNFQSRRPNTSFCFLDIRSPGLGDTAMYLCATSRGDAGWGDEQFFGPGTRLTVL.

This chain links TRBV7-2 with TRBJ1-3, with D maybe TRBD1 (6 bases). CDR1 and CDR2 from the germline V gene are SGHTA and FQGNSA. The CDR3 is made up of 14 amino acids. V was clipped by 5 bases and J by 7 bases, with 15 bases between them. This CDR3 reads CASSLQGLGNTIYF. For the CDR3, the DNA is TGTGCCAGCAGCCTACAGGGTTTAGGTAACACCATATATTTT. The full variable domain, rest sourced from reference TRBV7-2 and TRBJ1-3, is GAGVSQSPSNKVTEKGKDVELRCDPISGHTALYWYRQSLGQGLEFLIYFQGNSAPDKSGLPSDRFSAERTGGSVSTLTIQRTQQEDSAVYLCASSLQGLGNTIYFGEGSWLTVV.

J is TRBJ2-1 and V is TRBV15; tentative D call: TRBD2 (5 bases). CDR1 is LNHNV, CDR2 YYDKDF, per germline (reference sequence). Trimming removed 3 bases from V and 6 bases from J, with 9 bases in between. CDR3 length equals 13 residues. The CDR3 spells CATSSRLTNEQFF. DNA for the CDR3: TGTGCCACCAGCAGCAGACTAACCAATGAGCAGTTCTTC.

The chain joins TRBV30 to TRBJ1-1; TRBD1 agrees at 8 bases. After removal of 2 bases from V and 9 bases from J, the junction contained 11 bases not matched to a gene. The CDR3 length is 14 residues. In germline, CDR1 is GTSNPN, CDR2 SVGIG (reference sequence). DNA for the CDR3: TGTGCCTGGAGTACTTCCGACAGGGGAGGACAAGCTTTCTTT. Protein: CAWSTSDRGGQAFF.

The chain uses TRBV25-1 and TRBJ2-3; 8 bases are shared with TRBD1. The CDR3 spans 16 residues. V shed 3 bases, J shed 5 bases, and the junction held 10 bases outside the gene matches. Germline V CDR1 and CDR2: MGHDK, SYGVNS. The DNA for the CDR3 is TGTGCCAGCAGTGATTATGCAGGGGGCGAGAAAGATACGCAGTATTTT. It specifies CASSDYAGGEKDTQYF.

This clone was counted a single time. V and J are TRBV30 and TRBJ1-3, with D hard to call. The ends were cut back, 4 bases at V and 4 bases at J, with 14 bases in the middle. The CDR3 loop spans 14 amino acids. Germline-derived CDR1 and CDR2 are GTSNPN and SVGIG (reference sequence). This CDR3 is CAWTIGANGNTIYF. DNA of the CDR3: TGTGCCTGGACCATTGGTGCAAACGGAAACACCATATATTTT.

CDR3 protein: CAIRSDREGNTIYF. CDR3 bases: TGTGCCATCAGATCCGACAGGGAAGGAAACACCATATATTTT. The V and J genes are TRBV10-3 and TRBJ1-3; TRBD1 matches 7 bases. The CDR3 totals 14 residues. Trimming removed 6 bases from V and 4 bases from J; junction bases left unmatched: 6. Germline lookup yields CDR1 ENHRY and CDR2 SYGVKD.

Only a few counts were recorded for this clone. The V call is TRBV25-1, the J call TRBJ2-1, with TRBD2 matching over 12 bases. CDR1 and CDR2 (germline): MGHDK, SYGVNS. This CDR3 region has 18 residues. The trim removed 1 base at V and 4 bases at J, leaving 8 bases unmatched. The CDR3 coding sequence is TGTGCCAGCAGTGAATTCTGGACTAGCGGGAATAATTACAATGAGCAGTTCTTC. Translated: CASSEFWTSGNNYNEQFF.

The V gene is TRBV19, the J gene TRBJ1-3; 8 bases are a match to TRBD1. The germline V gene has CDR1 LNHDA and CDR2 SQIVND (reference sequence). After removal of 4 bases from V and 4 bases from J, the junction contained 6 bases not matched to a gene. The CDR3 is made up of 15 amino acids. CDR3 coding DNA: TGTGCCAGTAGTAACCAGGGGGCGCACGGAAACACCATATATTTT. Protein: CASSNQGAHGNTIYF.

CDR3 DNA: TGTGCAAGTCGGCGCCAGCCCCAGCATTTT. Amino acid sequence: CASRRQPQHF. V is TRBV12-2 and J is TRBJ1-5. TRBV12-2 is an annotated pseudogene. This CDR3 has 10 amino acids.

The chain couples TRBV25-1 to TRBJ2-5, with 8 nucleotides matching TRBD1. The CDR3 consists of 15 residues. Germline CDR1 MGHDK, CDR2 SYGVNS. V shed 4 bases and J 1 base; nucleotides not matched to a gene: 5. The CDR3 bases are TGTGCCAGCAGTGCCTCTCAGGGGGCCCAAGAGACCCAGTACTTC. Its translation: CASSASQGAQETQYF.

This rearrangement joins TRBV6-5 to TRBJ2-7; the D is unclear. V dropped 2 bases and J dropped 2 bases, with 7 bases sitting between them. This CDR3 has 13 amino acids. Germline V gene data show CDR1 as MNHEY and CDR2 as SVGAGI. DNA for the CDR3: TGTGCCAGCAGTTACGCTACAGCCTACGAGCAGTACTTC. Translating it yields CASSYATAYEQYF.

This chain joins TRBV4-1 and TRBJ2-5; either TRBD1 or TRBD2 may fit D (6 bases each). This CDR3 is built from 16 residues. Deletions cut 0 bases from V and 2 bases from J, with 13 bases between. Germline CDR1 MGHRA, CDR2 YSYEKL. The CDR3 sequence is CASSQEGGTLQETQYF. The CDR3 nucleotides are TGCGCCAGCAGCCAAGAGGGGGGCACGCTACAAGAGACCCAGTACTTC.

Only one count was recorded for this clone. The V gene is TRBV5-1, the J gene TRBJ2-7; D perhaps matches TRBD2 (6 bases). This CDR3 comprises 15 residues. V lost 0 bases and J 0 bases, leaving 10 bases between the germline ends. Germline CDR1 SGHRS, CDR2 YFSETQ. As DNA, the CDR3 is TGCGCCAGCAGCTTGGGTAGCGGTAGCTCCTACGAGCAGTACTTC. It is translated as CASSLGSGSSYEQYF.

This chain links TRBV5-1 with TRBJ2-7; perhaps TRBD1 as D (6 bases). Germline values: CDR1 SGHRS, CDR2 YFSETQ. This CDR3 region has 16 residues. Trimming removed 4 bases from V and 3 bases from J, with 20 bases in between. CDR3 nucleotides: TGCGCCAGCAGCCCGGTAGGGGGATCTACTCGCTACGAGCAGTACTTC. As protein: CASSPVGGSTRYEQYF.

V is TRBV7-2 and J is TRBJ2-7, with D perhaps TRBD2 (6 bases). The germline V gene has CDR1 SGHTA and CDR2 FQGNSA. The CDR3 is 14 amino acids. Trimming shortened V by 4 bases and J by 3 bases, and 13 bases separated the two germline ends. Written as DNA, the CDR3 is TGTGCCAGCAGCTCCCGGGGCGGGAACTACGAGCAGTACTTC. Its protein product is CASSSRGGNYEQYF.